The source of this T cell receptor (beta chain) is a study of metastatic and nonmetastatic thyroid tumors. Study-level findings and limits: It was reportedly found that TCR beta diversity was significantly higher in malignant thyroid tumors than in benign nodules, a difference seen in both blood and tumor samples.

The CDR3 has 15 amino acids. CDR1 is MDHEN, CDR2 SYDVKM, per germline. The V gene lost 4 bases and the J gene lost 4 bases, with 17 bases spanning the gap. Patients were all untreated before their thyroid surgery. In the authors' methods: Across clinicopathological groups, CDR3 differences served as the basis for building a distant-metastasis classifier for papillary thyroid cancer. With MiXCR, TCRdb reprocessed the PCR reads. The V and J calls shown here were made by TCRdb, not taken from the authors' results. The sample yields 25,000 to 35,000 clones, 25% seen once. This clone is medium-sized. Its antigen is unidentified.

The chain combines TRBV28 with TRBJ2-7; perhaps TRBD1 as D (7 bases). The specimen sequenced was blood. This sequence originates from a female donor with papillary thyroid cancer or a benign thyroid nodule (not recorded which). Some clones in this sample may be carry-over from other donors' samples. For the CDR3, the DNA is TGTGCCAGCAGTTCCCCAGGGGGAGGTAAATACGAGCAGTACTTC. Its protein product is CASSSPGGGKYEQYF.